The clone carrying this T cell receptor beta chain was observed many times. Its antigen is unknown. The data were obtained in a study of identical twins. TCRdb reprocessed the 5' RACE reads with MiXCR, giving one entry per CDR3 protein. This sample has some 330,000 distinct CDR3 sequences, with 9% found just once. The study, taken as a whole, reports: While abundant cord blood beta clonotypes carried fewer insertions, memory repertoires showed no such pattern.

CDR1 is SEHNR, CDR2 FQNEAQ, per germline (reference sequence). The ends were cut back, 3 bases at V and 2 bases at J, with 7 bases in the middle. The CDR3 is 13 residues long. Sequencing input: naive T cells sorted from blood. The chain carries TRBV7-9 and TRBJ1-2; the D is unclear. The clonotype comes from a woman between 50 and 59 years old in good health. The CDR3 protein is CASSLEVNYGYTF. CDR3 coding DNA: TGTGCCAGCAGCTTGGAGGTGAACTATGGCTACACCTTC.